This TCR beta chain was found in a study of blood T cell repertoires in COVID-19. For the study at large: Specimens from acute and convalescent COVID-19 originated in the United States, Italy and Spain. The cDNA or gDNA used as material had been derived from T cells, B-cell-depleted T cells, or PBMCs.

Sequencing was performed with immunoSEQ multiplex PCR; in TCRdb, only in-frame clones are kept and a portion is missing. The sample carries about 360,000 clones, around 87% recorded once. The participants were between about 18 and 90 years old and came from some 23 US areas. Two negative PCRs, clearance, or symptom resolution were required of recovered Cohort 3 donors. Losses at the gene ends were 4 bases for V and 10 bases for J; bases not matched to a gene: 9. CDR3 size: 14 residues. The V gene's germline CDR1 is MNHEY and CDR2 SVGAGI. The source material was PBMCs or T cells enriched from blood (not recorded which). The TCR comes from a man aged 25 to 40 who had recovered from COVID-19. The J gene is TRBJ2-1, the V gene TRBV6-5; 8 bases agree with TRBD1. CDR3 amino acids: CASSFRDRMLEQFF. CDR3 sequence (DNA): TGTGCCAGCAGTTTCCGGGACAGGATGTTAGAGCAGTTCTTC.